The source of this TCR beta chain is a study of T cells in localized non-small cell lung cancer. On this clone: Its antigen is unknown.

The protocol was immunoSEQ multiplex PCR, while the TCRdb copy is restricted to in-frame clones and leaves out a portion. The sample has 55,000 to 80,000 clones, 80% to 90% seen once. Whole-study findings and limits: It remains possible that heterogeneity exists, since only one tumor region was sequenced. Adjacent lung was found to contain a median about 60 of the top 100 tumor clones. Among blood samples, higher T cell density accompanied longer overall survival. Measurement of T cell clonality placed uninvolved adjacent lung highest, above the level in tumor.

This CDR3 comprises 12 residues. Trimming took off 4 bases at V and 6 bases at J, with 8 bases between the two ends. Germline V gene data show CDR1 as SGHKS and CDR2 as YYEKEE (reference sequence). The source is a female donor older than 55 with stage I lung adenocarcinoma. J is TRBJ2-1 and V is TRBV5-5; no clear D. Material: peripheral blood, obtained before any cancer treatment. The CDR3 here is CASSPFLNEQFF. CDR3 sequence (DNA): TGTGCCAGCAGCCCCTTTCTCAATGAGCAGTTCTTC. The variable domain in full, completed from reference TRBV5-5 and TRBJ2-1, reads DAGVTQSPTHLIKTRGQQVTLRCSPISGHKSVSWYQQVLGQGPQFIFQYYEKEERGRGNFPDRFSARQFPNYSSELNVNALLLGDSALYLCASSPFLNEQFFGPGTRLTVL.